This T cell receptor (beta chain) was found in a study of blood T cell repertoires in COVID-19. Study in general: Acute-phase and convalescent COVID-19 samples originated in the United States, Italy and Spain. PBMCs, B-cell-depleted T cells, or T cells were the source of the cDNA or gDNA that made up the material.

As handled by the study authors: Amplifying reference gene primers gave estimates of nucleated cell counts. Some clones are missing from TCRdb's copy, which holds only in-frame ones; the method was immunoSEQ multiplex PCR. V, J and clone size were drawn from that table, and D and trimming were deduced from the DNA. The sample consists of 200,000 to 300,000 clones, about 87% of them appearing once. Germline V CDR1 and CDR2: MNHEY, SVGAGI. The CDR3 totals 14 residues. Losses at the gene ends were 6 bases for V and 4 bases for J; bases not matched to a gene: 8. The sample consisted of peripheral blood. The chain carries TRBV6-5 and TRBJ1-2; TRBD1 matches at 7 bases. This TCR came from a man in his 60s who had recovered from COVID-19. This CDR3 reads CASRDPGQFYGYTF. The CDR3, as DNA: TGTGCCAGCAGGGATCCGGGACAGTTCTATGGCTACACCTTC.